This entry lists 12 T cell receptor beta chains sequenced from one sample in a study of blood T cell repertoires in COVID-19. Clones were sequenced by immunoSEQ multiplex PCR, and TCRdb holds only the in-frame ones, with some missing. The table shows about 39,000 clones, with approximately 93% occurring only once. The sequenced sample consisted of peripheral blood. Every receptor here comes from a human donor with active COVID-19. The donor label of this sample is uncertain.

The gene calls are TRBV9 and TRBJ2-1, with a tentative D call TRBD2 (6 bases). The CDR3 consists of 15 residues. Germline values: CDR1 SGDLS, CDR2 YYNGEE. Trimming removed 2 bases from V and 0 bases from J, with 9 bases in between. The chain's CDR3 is CASSVPGGSYNEQFF. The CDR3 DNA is TGTGCCAGCAGCGTGCCCGGGGGCTCCTACAATGAGCAGTTCTTC.

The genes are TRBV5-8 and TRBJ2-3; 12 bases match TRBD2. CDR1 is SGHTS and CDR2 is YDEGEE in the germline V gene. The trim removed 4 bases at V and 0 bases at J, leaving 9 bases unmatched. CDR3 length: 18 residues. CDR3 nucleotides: TGTGCCAGCAGCCCGGGGACTAGCGGGTGGGCCAGCACAGATACGCAGTATTTT. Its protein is CASSPGTSGWASTDTQYF.

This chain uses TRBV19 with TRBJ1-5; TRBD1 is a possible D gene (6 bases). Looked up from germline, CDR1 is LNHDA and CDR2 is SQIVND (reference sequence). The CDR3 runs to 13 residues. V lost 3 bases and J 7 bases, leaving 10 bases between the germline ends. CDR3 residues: CASSMSGVQPQHF. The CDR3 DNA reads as TGTGCCAGTAGTATGTCAGGGGTGCAGCCCCAGCATTTT. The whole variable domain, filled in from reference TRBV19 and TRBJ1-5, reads DGGITQSPKYLFRKEGQNVTLSCEQNLNHDAMYWYRQDPGQGLRLIYYSQIVNDFQKGDIAEGYSVSREKKESFPLTVTSAQKNPTAFYLCASSMSGVQPQHFGDGTRLSIL.

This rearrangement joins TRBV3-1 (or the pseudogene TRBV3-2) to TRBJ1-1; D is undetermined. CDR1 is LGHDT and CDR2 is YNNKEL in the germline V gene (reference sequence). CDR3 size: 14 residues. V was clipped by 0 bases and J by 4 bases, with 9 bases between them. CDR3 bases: TGTGCCAGCAGCCAAGATATCCGGGGCACTGAAGCTTTCTTT. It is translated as CASSQDIRGTEAFF.

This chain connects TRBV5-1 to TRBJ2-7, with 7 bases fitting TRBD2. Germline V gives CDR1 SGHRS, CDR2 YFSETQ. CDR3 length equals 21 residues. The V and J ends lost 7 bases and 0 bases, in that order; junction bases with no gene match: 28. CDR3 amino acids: CASHGPGDRGLGGGSSYEQYF. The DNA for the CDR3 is TGCGCCAGCCACGGCCCCGGGGATCGCGGCTTGGGGGGGGGAAGCTCCTACGAGCAGTACTTC. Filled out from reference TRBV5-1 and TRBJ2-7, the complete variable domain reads KAGVTQTPRYLIKTRGQQVTLSCSPISGHRSVSWYQQTPGQGLQFLFEYFSETQRNKGNFPGRFSGRQFSNSRSEMNVSTLELGDSALYLCASHGPGDRGLGGGSSYEQYFGPGTRLTVT.

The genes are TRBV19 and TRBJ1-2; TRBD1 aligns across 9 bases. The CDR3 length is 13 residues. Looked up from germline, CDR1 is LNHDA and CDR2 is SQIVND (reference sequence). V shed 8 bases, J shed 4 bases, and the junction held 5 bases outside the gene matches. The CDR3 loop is CASSLQGAYGYTF. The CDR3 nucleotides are TGTGCCAGTTCTTTACAGGGGGCCTATGGCTACACCTTC.

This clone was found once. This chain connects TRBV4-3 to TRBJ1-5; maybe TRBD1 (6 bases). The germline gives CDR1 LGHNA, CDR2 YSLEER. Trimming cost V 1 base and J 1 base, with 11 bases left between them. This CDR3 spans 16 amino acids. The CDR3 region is CASSQGLGTSNQPQHF. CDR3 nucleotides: TGCGCCAGCAGCCAAGGTCTCGGGACAAGCAATCAGCCCCAGCATTTT.

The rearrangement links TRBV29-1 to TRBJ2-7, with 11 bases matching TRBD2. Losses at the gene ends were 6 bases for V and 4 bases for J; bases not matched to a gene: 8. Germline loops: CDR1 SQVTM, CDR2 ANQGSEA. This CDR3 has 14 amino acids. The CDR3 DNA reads TGCAGCGTCGCCACTAGCGGGAGTTTGTACGAGCAGTACTTC. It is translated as CSVATSGSLYEQYF.

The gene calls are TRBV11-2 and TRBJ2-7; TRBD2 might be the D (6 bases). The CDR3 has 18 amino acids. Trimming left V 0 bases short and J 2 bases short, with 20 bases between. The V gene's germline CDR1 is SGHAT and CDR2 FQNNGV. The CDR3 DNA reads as TGTGCCAGCAGCTTAGAACCCAATACCGGGGGTATGACCTACGAGCAGTACTTC. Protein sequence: CASSLEPNTGGMTYEQYF.

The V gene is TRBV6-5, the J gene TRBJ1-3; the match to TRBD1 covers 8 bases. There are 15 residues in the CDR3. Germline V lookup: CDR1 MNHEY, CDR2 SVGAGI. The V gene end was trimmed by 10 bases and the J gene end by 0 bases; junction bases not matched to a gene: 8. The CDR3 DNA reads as TGTGCCACAGTAGTTACAGGGGGCTCTGGAAACACCATATATTTT. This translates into CATVVTGGSGNTIYF.

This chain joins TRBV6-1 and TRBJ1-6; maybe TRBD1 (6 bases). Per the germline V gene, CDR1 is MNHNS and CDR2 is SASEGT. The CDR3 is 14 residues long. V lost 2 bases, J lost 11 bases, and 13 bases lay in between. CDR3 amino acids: CASSESLQGPPLHF. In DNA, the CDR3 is TGTGCCAGCAGTGAATCCCTCCAGGGGCCACCCCTCCACTTT.

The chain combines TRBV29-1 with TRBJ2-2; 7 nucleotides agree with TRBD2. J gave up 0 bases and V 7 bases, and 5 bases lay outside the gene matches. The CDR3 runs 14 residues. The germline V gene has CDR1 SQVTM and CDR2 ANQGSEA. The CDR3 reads CSAHGGTNTGELFF. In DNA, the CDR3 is TGCAGCGCCCACGGGGGGACGAACACCGGGGAGCTGTTTTTT.